The rows below give T cell receptor beta chains drawn from one sample of a study of blood T cell repertoires in COVID-19. Assay used: immunoSEQ multiplex PCR; TCRdb lists only in-frame clones, some missing. The table records 150,000 or so clones, nearly 80% of them present only once. Sequencing input: PBMCs or T cells enriched from blood (not recorded which). The origin of the receptors is a woman in her 50s who had recovered from COVID-19. The CDR3 runs from the conserved cysteine through the conserved F or W. Each record gives: V gene, D gene, J gene, clone size, CDR3 protein, CDR3 DNA. A D gene is named only where the DNA matches it firmly. Only part of the rows carry a size: once, few, many, or a class if the clone is expanded.

TRBV5-1	TRBD1	TRBJ2-3	.	CASSTGTGNTDTQYF	TGCGCCAGCAGCACCGGGACAGGAAACACAGATACGCAGTATTTT
TRBV6-6	.	TRBJ1-6	.	CAVLAVPNSPLHF	TGTGCCGTGCTGGCGGTTCCTAATTCACCCCTCCACTTT
TRBV9	TRBD2	TRBJ2-3	.	CASSGSGRDTDTQYF	TGTGCCAGCAGCGGTAGCGGGAGGGACACAGATACGCAGTATTTT
TRBV29-1	TRBD1	TRBJ1-5	.	CSAGGQNQPQHF	TGCAGCGCTGGGGGACAGAATCAGCCCCAGCATTTT
TRBV28	TRBD1	TRBJ2-7	.	CASSGGTGPFSEQYF	TGTGCCAGCAGTGGCGGGACAGGCCCCTTCTCGGAGCAGTACTTC
TRBV28	TRBD1	TRBJ2-2	.	CASTVSGTPGQPNTGELFF	TGTGCCAGCACCGTCTCGGGAACCCCGGGACAGCCGAACACCGGGGAGCTGTTTTTT
TRBV19	.	TRBJ2-2	once	CASSIGGTSNTGELFF	TGTGCCAGTAGTATAGGGGGGACATCGAACACCGGGGAGCTGTTTTTT
TRBV3-1/TRBV3-2	.	TRBJ1-1	.	CASSTRSRDTEAFF	TGTGCCAGCAGCACCAGGTCGAGGGACACTGAAGCTTTCTTT
TRBV28	TRBD1	TRBJ1-4	.	CASTLRQGGRELFF	TGTGCCAGCACCCTTAGACAGGGTGGGAGAGAACTGTTTTTT
TRBV5-1	TRBD1	TRBJ1-1	few	CASSFDRVNTEAFF	TGCGCCAGCAGCTTTGACAGGGTGAACACTGAAGCTTTCTTT
TRBV30	TRBD1	TRBJ1-2	.	CAWTYRDRGHGYTF	TGTGCCTGGACGTACCGGGACAGGGGGCATGGCTACACCTTC
TRBV28	.	TRBJ1-2	.	CASGQYYGYTF	TGTGCCAGCGGACAGTACTATGGCTACACCTTC
TRBV12-5	.	TRBJ1-4	.	CASGLVDYPGPNEKLFF	TGTGCTAGTGGTTTGGTAGATTACCCAGGGCCGAATGAAAAACTGTTTTTT
TRBV5-1	.	TRBJ1-2	once	CASSLRTVNYGYTF	TGCGCCAGCAGCTTGCGGACAGTCAACTATGGCTACACCTTC
TRBV4-2	.	TRBJ1-2	.	CASSQDRQGGYTF	TGTGCCAGCAGCCAAGATCGGCAGGGTGGCTACACCTTC
TRBV7-9	TRBD1	TRBJ2-4	.	CASSLTEVGQGRSIQYF	TGTGCCAGCAGCTTAACCGAGGTAGGACAGGGAAGGAGCATTCAGTACTTC
TRBV25-1	TRBD1	TRBJ1-1	few	CASSGQRGRNTEAFF	TGTGCCAGCAGTGGCCAGAGGGGGCGTAACACTGAAGCTTTCTTT
TRBV19	TRBD2	TRBJ2-7	.	CASSRGLAITYEQYF	TGTGCCAGTAGTAGAGGACTAGCGATAACCTACGAGCAGTACTTC
TRBV5-4	TRBD2	TRBJ2-3	.	CASPGLAVDTQYF	TGTGCCAGCCCCGGACTAGCGGTAGATACGCAGTATTTT
TRBV2	.	TRBJ1-1	.	CASSAGTLNTEAFF	TGTGCCAGCAGTGCCGGGACACTGAACACTGAAGCTTTCTTT
TRBV28	.	TRBJ1-1	once	CASMEAGNTEAFF	TGTGCCAGCATGGAGGCGGGGAACACTGAAGCTTTCTTT
TRBV7-6	TRBD1	TRBJ2-3	.	CASSSPTGAGDTQYF	TGTGCCAGCAGCTCACCGACAGGGGCGGGAGATACGCAGTATTTT
TRBV6-5	TRBD1	TRBJ1-2	.	CASSQGAYGYTF	TGTGCCAGCAGTCAGGGGGCCTATGGCTACACCTTC
TRBV5-4	.	TRBJ1-6	.	CASTNQENSPLHF	TGTGCCAGCACCAATCAAGAGAATTCACCCCTCCACTTT
TRBV5-6	.	TRBJ1-1	.	CASSAMGAEAFF	TGTGCCAGCAGCGCTATGGGAGCTGAAGCTTTCTTT
TRBV6-5	.	TRBJ1-3	.	CASSIAGASGNTIYF	TGTGCCAGCAGCATCGCAGGGGCCTCTGGAAACACCATATATTTT
TRBV5-1	.	TRBJ2-1	.	CASSEPSGPGINEQFF	TGCGCCAGCAGCGAGCCGAGCGGTCCTGGAATCAATGAGCAGTTCTTC
TRBV28	.	TRBJ2-5	.	CASRPMGRGVETQYF	TGTGCCAGCCGGCCTATGGGCAGGGGGGTGGAGACCCAGTACTTC
TRBV4-2	TRBD2	TRBJ2-2	.	CASSQGLAGGEGTGELFF	TGTGCCAGCAGCCAAGGACTAGCGGGAGGGGAGGGCACCGGGGAGCTGTTTTTT